The 16 T cell receptor beta chains reported below all come from one sample, sequenced in a study of T-cell memory formation after mild COVID-19. Via MiXCR, TCRdb re-called the 5' RACE reads, giving one row per CDR3 protein. The sample lists over 60,000 distinct CDR3 sequences; 16% were seen once. Material for sequencing was PBMCs or a T cell subset sorted from them (not recorded which). These receptors originate from an adult woman who had mild COVID-19 (a few samples of this study predate the infection). Cell type and time point are not known.

The V and J genes are TRBV7-9 and TRBJ2-7; D is uncertain. This CDR3 comprises 16 residues. Germline values: CDR1 SEHNR, CDR2 FQNEAQ (reference sequence). V was cut by 6 bases and J by 2 bases, with 20 bases left in between. DNA for the CDR3: TGTGCCAGCAGTTACGACCTAGATAGGCGAACCTACGAGCAGTACTTC. It is translated as CASSYDLDRRTYEQYF.

This clonotype was seen more than once but under ten times. V gene TRBV7-6 combines with J gene TRBJ2-1; 8 bases fit TRBD2. Germline CDR1 is SGHVS and CDR2 is FNYEAQ. The V and J ends lost 5 bases and 4 bases, in that order; junction bases with no gene match: 7. The CDR3 is 15 residues long. CDR3 sequence: CASSKLSGTYNEQFF. CDR3 sequence (DNA): TGTGCCAGCAGCAAACTTAGCGGGACTTACAATGAGCAGTTCTTC.

This chain connects TRBV13 to TRBJ2-3; D might be TRBD2 (5 bases). The CDR3 is made up of 14 amino acids. The V gene's germline CDR1 is PRHDT and CDR2 FYEKMQ (reference sequence). The V end lost 4 bases, the J end lost 5 bases, and 13 bases lay between the germline ends. CDR3 sequence (DNA): TGTGCCAGCAGCTCGAGCGGACCGGAAGATACGCAGTATTTT. The encoded protein is CASSSSGPEDTQYF.

This clonotype appeared a few times. This chain links TRBV12-3 or TRBV12-4 with TRBJ2-3; 12 nucleotides match TRBD2. The CDR3 has 15 amino acids. Trimming cost V 4 bases and J 1 base; bases outside gene matches: 0. Here the CDR3 reads CASSSSGGGTDTQYF. CDR3 bases: TGTGCCAGCAGTTCTAGCGGGGGGGGCACAGATACGCAGTATTTT.

This clonotype was seen only a few times. CDR3 sequence: CASSFTSYNEQFF. In DNA form, the CDR3 reads TGTGCCAGCAGTTTTACATCCTACAATGAGCAGTTCTTC. This chain connects TRBV6-2 or TRBV6-3 to TRBJ2-1, with D unclear. Germline CDR1 MNHEY, CDR2 SVGEGT. This CDR3 is built from 13 residues. V shed 4 bases and J shed 1 base, with 5 bases lying between them.

In this sample, this clonotype turned up many times. V and J are TRBV20-1 and TRBJ2-5, with 16 bases lining up with TRBD2. The CDR3 runs 17 residues. The junction had 8 bases not matched to a gene; V was cut back by 2 bases and J by 5 bases. Per germline, CDR1 DFQATT and CDR2 SNEGSKA (reference sequence). For the CDR3, the DNA is TGCAGTGCTAGAACGGGACTAGCGGGGGGGCCGAGGGAGACCCAGTACTTC. It translates to CSARTGLAGGPRETQYF.

V is TRBV7-6 and J is TRBJ2-7, with 7 bases matching TRBD2. The length of the CDR3 is 13 residues. Looked up from germline, CDR1 is SGHVS and CDR2 is FNYEAQ. After removal of 5 bases from V and 5 bases from J, the junction contained 6 bases not matched to a gene. The CDR3: CASSPRGVHEQYF. The CDR3 coding sequence is TGTGCCAGCAGCCCACGGGGGGTACACGAGCAGTACTTC.

This clonotype was counted a few times. The genes are TRBV7-9 and TRBJ1-1, with D possibly matching TRBD1 (5 bases). The germline V gene encodes CDR1 SEHNR and CDR2 FQNEAQ (reference sequence). The V gene lost 5 bases and the J gene lost 0 bases, with 13 bases spanning the gap. CDR3 length: 15 amino acids. The CDR3 DNA is TGTGCCAGCAGCCCTCCGGGACGGATGAACACTGAAGCTTTCTTT. Its protein is CASSPPGRMNTEAFF.

This clonotype has more than one count but fewer than ten. This chain joins TRBV20-1 and TRBJ2-1, with TRBD1 identical over 8 bases. Germline V gene sequence: CDR1 DFQATT, CDR2 SNEGSKA (reference sequence). With 0 bases clipped from V and 12 bases from J, the junction kept 10 bases outside the gene matches. The CDR3 spans 14 residues. CDR3 amino acids: CSARDYPQGVRQFF. The CDR3 bases are TGCAGTGCTAGAGATTACCCACAGGGGGTTAGGCAGTTCTTC.

In this sample, this clonotype turned up a few times. The chain carries TRBV7-9 and TRBJ2-5, with 8 bases fitting TRBD2. Trimming removed 5 bases from V and 5 bases from J; junction bases left unmatched: 10. Germline lookup yields CDR1 SEHNR and CDR2 FQNEAQ (reference sequence). The CDR3 length is 15 residues. CDR3 bases: TGTGCCAGCAGCCCTCCAGCGGGAGCGGGGGAGACCCAGTACTTC. It specifies CASSPPAGAGETQYF.

This clonotype was observed a few times. V and J are TRBV20-1 and TRBJ2-7; 8 nucleotides agree with TRBD1. The V and J ends lost 5 bases and 3 bases, in that order; junction bases with no gene match: 6. This CDR3 is 13 amino acids long. Germline V gene data show CDR1 as DFQATT and CDR2 as SNEGSKA (reference sequence). This CDR3 is CSARTGGNYEQYF. CDR3 DNA sequence: TGCAGTGCTCGTACAGGGGGAAACTACGAGCAGTACTTC.

The chain employs TRBV29-1 and TRBJ1-1; unclear D gene. This CDR3 region has 12 residues. Between the trimmed V and J ends, which lost 4 bases and 0 bases, there was a span of 6 bases. CDR1 is SQVTM, CDR2 ANQGSEA, per germline. As DNA, the CDR3 is TGCAGCGTTGCGCACCTGAACACTGAAGCTTTCTTT. Residues: CSVAHLNTEAFF.

This clonotype was observed many times. V and J are TRBV9 and TRBJ2-3, with 7 bases lining up with TRBD1. CDR1 and CDR2 from the germline V gene are SGDLS and YYNGEE. V was clipped by 1 base and J by 1 base; unmatched bases: 6. This CDR3 comprises 16 residues. The chain's CDR3 is CASSVNRGSGTDTQYF. The CDR3 coding sequence is TGTGCCAGCAGCGTAAACAGGGGTTCCGGCACAGATACGCAGTATTTT.

This clonotype was observed a few times. This sequence joins TRBV24-1 and TRBJ2-7; TRBD1 matches at 10 bases. V was pared by 4 bases and J by 3 bases, with 5 bases of the junction left unmatched. CDR3 size: 15 residues. Looked up from germline, CDR1 is KGHDR and CDR2 is SFDVKD. The CDR3: CATSDARTGGYEQYF. The CDR3 DNA is TGTGCCACCAGTGACGCCCGGACAGGGGGCTACGAGCAGTACTTC.

This clonotype was detected only a few times. The chain uses TRBV7-9 and TRBJ2-5; TRBD1 is a possible D gene (6 bases). CDR3 length: 13 residues. V gave up 6 bases and J gave up 2 bases, with 10 bases separating them. Germline CDR1 and CDR2: SEHNR and FQNEAQ (reference sequence). DNA of the CDR3: TGTGCCAGCAGGGATGGACAGCAAGAGACCCAGTACTTC. Amino acids: CASRDGQQETQYF.

Concerning this clonotype: An end of the junction differs from the germline gene, which may be a read error. The rearrangement links TRBV7-7 to TRBJ2-5; 7 nucleotides align to TRBD2. CDR1 and CDR2 from the germline V gene are SSHAT and FNYEAQ (reference sequence). The CDR3 length is 11 residues. CDR3 region: CASSPSGIQYF. Here the CDR3 DNA reads TGTGCTAGCAGCCCCAGCGGGATCCAGTACTTC.